This T cell receptor (beta chain) was captured in a study of human T cells and chemical hapten exposure. Across the study: Each week of the roughly 24-week study, patients had diphenylcyclopropenone applied to the scalp.

As to time point: pre-sensitization, week 0. Noted treatment: therapeutic diphenylcyclopropenone sensitization with weekly scalp DPC. This clonotype was found a few times. MiXCR was run by TCRdb on the RACE reads, yielding one entry per CDR3 protein. The repertoire holds a few hundred thousand distinct CDR3 sequences, with 5.5% as singletons. The input for sequencing was whole blood, taken in connection with sensitization to the hapten diphenylcyclopropenone (DPC). The TCR comes from a woman between 18 and 29 years old with alopecia areata. Some clones in this sample may be carry-over from other donors' samples.

CDR3 amino acids: CSSSHRRGLPNEQFF. The DNA for the CDR3 is TGCAGCTCCTCCCATCGGAGGGGGCTTCCCAATGAGCAGTTCTTC. The chain employs TRBV29-1 and TRBJ2-1, with D maybe TRBD1 (7 bases). CDR1 is SQVTM and CDR2 is ANQGSEA in the germline V gene. Trimming took 8 bases from V and 6 from J, leaving 23 bases between them. The CDR3 covers 15 residues.